The clone carrying this T cell receptor (beta chain) was counted at least ten times. These data originate in a study of T-cell reconstitution after alpha-beta-depleted transplantation in children. Trimming took off 10 bases at V and 2 bases at J, with 21 bases between the two ends. CDR3 length: 15 residues. Researchers prepared the TCRbeta library using unique molecular identifiers, the study reports. From the PCR reads, TCRdb called clonotypes with MiXCR, one entry per CDR3 protein. The sample records 190,000 or so distinct CDR3 sequences, approximately 7% being singletons. The chain has TRBV12-3 or TRBV12-4 and TRBJ2-7, with D tentatively TRBD2 (6 bases). The TCR was taken from a human donor who donated a stem cell graft to a child with Wiskott-Aldrich syndrome. The sequencing used PBMCs from the stem cell graft donor, collected from the stem cell graft. CDR3 in DNA: TGTGCCACCTCCCTCTCGCGGGACGGTGCCTACGAGCAGTACTTC. Translated, it gives CATSLSRDGAYEQYF.